The source of this T cell receptor (beta chain) is a study of vaccination effects on CD4 cells after COVID-19. Turning to the study itself: Samples came from two convalescent patients 16 days and one week before vaccination. Study-wide points: Vaccine-induced new clones formed most post-vaccine spike-reactive clones in convalescents. Clonal contraction was marked in infection- and vaccine-induced clones late after vaccination.

Trimming removed 4 bases at V and 0 bases at J, with 14 bases between. The CDR3 runs 15 residues. Germline CDR1 reads SGHDT; CDR2 reads YYEEEE. Turning to this clone: Its antigen is unknown.

Sequencing in the ViraFEST assay came after antigen-specific CD4+ T cells had been expanded with viral peptide pools, which were used to stimulate PBMC. CD4+ T cell isolation took place after nine to eleven days of culture. It was between March and December 2020 that the person had a SARS-CoV-2 infection confirmed by PCR. Every well got 1.5 million to 2.5 million PBMC, which were grown with about 10 IU/ml IL-2 and about 9.5 ug/ml peptides. TCRdb's copy holds only in-frame clones and misses some; the assay was immunoSEQ multiplex PCR. The table has around 28,000 clones, roughly two thirds seen once; the top ten hold roughly 18%.

The receptor was derived from a human donor who had a prior SARS-CoV-2 infection. The source was CD4+ T cells from PBMCs cultured with SARS-CoV-2 spike peptides, collected before COVID-19 vaccination. The V and J genes are TRBV5-6 and TRBJ2-7, with D unclear. CDR3: CASSRVAGPSYEQYF. CDR3 coding DNA: TGTGCCAGCAGCCGGGTGGCAGGTCCCTCCTACGAGCAGTACTTC.